This TCR beta chain is drawn from a study of cytomegalovirus exposure and HLA in healthy donors. Findings and limits, study-wide: The HLA-A and HLA-B alleles of most subjects were reportedly predicted accurately from TCR beta sequences. Later analysis showed most CMV-associated TCR beta chains appearing HLA-restricted.

This clone turned up a few times. Its target is unknown. The PCR contained 60 Vbeta and 13 Jbeta primers. Generated by immunoSEQ multiplex PCR, the TCRdb table keeps only in-frame clones and is missing some. The table lists under 100,000 clones, 81% of them singletons, with around 4.2% in the top ten. Sequencing was carried out using PBMCs. This sequence originates from a woman aged 70 to 79 in good health and CMV-seropositive.

The CDR3 nucleotides read TGTGCCAGCAGCGACCGGGACAGGGGATTCTATGGCTACACCTTC. Translated: CASSDRDRGFYGYTF. The genes are TRBV7-9 and TRBJ1-2; TRBD1 matches at 10 bases. CDR1 and CDR2 from the germline V gene are SEHNR and FQNEAQ (reference sequence). The CDR3 is 15 residues long. With 5 bases clipped from V and 4 bases from J, the junction kept 7 bases outside the gene matches.